These 31 T cell receptor beta chains were all obtained from the same sample, sequenced in a study of identical twins. TCRdb ran MiXCR on the 5' RACE reads and lists one entry per CDR3 protein. The repertoire includes about 660,000 distinct CDR3 sequences, 8% to 9% of them detected once, and about 0.98% sits in the top ten. This same sample was also taken into another study, of yellow fever vaccine responses in identical twins.

The sample consisted of PBMCs. The source is a woman younger than 35 in good health.

J is TRBJ2-7 and V is TRBV29-1; possibly TRBD1 for D (6 bases). The germline V and J ends were trimmed by 7 bases and 0 bases, with 10 bases remaining between them. Looked up from germline, CDR1 is SQVTM and CDR2 is ANQGSEA. CDR3 size: 12 residues. The CDR3, as DNA: TGCAGCGCCGGGACAACCTCCTACGAGCAGTACTTC. Translated: CSAGTTSYEQYF.

This clonotype was picked up many times. The J gene is TRBJ2-2, the V gene TRBV7-2; no clear D gene. Germline loops: CDR1 SGHTA, CDR2 FQGNSA. The CDR3 runs 14 residues. With 2 bases removed from V and 2 bases from J, the gap between germline ends came to 6 bases. In DNA form, the CDR3 reads TGTGCCAGCAGCTTACCAGTTAACACCGGGGAGCTGTTTTTT. It yields the protein CASSLPVNTGELFF.

This clonotype was recorded at least ten times. This chain joins TRBV7-6 and TRBJ2-1; the D gene is possibly TRBD1 (5 bases). V lost 2 bases to trimming and J lost 0 bases, with 14 bases between them. The CDR3 length is 17 residues. CDR1 SGHVS and CDR2 FNYEAQ come from the germline V gene. CDR3 sequence (DNA): TGTGCCAGCAGCTTAAACCCTCAGGGCAGCTCCTACAATGAGCAGTTCTTC. Protein product: CASSLNPQGSSYNEQFF.

V and J are TRBV20-1 and TRBJ2-7; TRBD2 aligns across 9 bases. The ends lost 0 bases at V and 2 bases at J; junction bases unmatched: 14. The CDR3 contains 18 residues. Germline V gene data show CDR1 as DFQATT and CDR2 as SNEGSKA (reference sequence). Written as DNA, the CDR3 is TGCAGTGCTAGAGATCTAGCGGGACCCGGGCAAGGGGCCTACGAGCAGTACTTC. Amino acid sequence: CSARDLAGPGQGAYEQYF.

The rearrangement links TRBV11-2 to TRBJ2-3; 8 bases match TRBD2. CDR1 and CDR2 (germline): SGHAT, FQNNGV. With 3 bases clipped from V and 4 bases from J, the junction kept 15 bases outside the gene matches. The CDR3 extends over 18 amino acids. The DNA of the CDR3 is TGTGCCAGCAGCTTCAGGACAAGAGCGGGGGCCGGGGCAGATACGCAGTATTTT. It translates to CASSFRTRAGAGADTQYF.

This clonotype was found many times. V gene TRBV29-1 combines with J gene TRBJ2-3; 9 positions match TRBD1. Looked up from germline, CDR1 is SQVTM and CDR2 is ANQGSEA. This CDR3 is built from 16 residues. Losses at the gene ends were 1 base for V and 6 bases for J; bases not matched to a gene: 11. The DNA for the CDR3 is TGCAGCGTTGAAGGGGACAGGGAGGGAAATATTGATACGCAGTATTTT. Amino acid sequence: CSVEGDREGNIDTQYF.

This clonotype has a handful of counts. The chain has TRBV7-9 and TRBJ2-1; D unclear. From germline, CDR1 is SEHNR and CDR2 FQNEAQ (reference sequence). This CDR3 has 14 residues. The V gene lost 5 bases and the J gene lost 4 bases, with 12 bases spanning the gap. CDR3 residues: CASSPSPPYNEQFF. The CDR3 nucleotides are TGTGCCAGCAGCCCGAGTCCCCCTTACAATGAGCAGTTCTTC.

The genes are TRBV6-2 or TRBV6-3 and TRBJ1-4, with D tentatively TRBD1 (5 bases). Trimming took off 5 bases at V and 8 bases at J, with 12 bases between the two ends. The CDR3 spans 13 residues. The germline V gene encodes CDR1 MNHEY and CDR2 SVGEGT. CDR3 nucleotide sequence: TGTGCCAGCAGTCCACAGGAATGGGAAAAACTGTTTTTT. This sequence encodes CASSPQEWEKLFF.

This clonotype was counted only a few times. This sequence joins TRBV12-3 or TRBV12-4 and TRBJ2-5; 11 bases are shared with TRBD2. CDR3 length: 16 amino acids. The trim removed 4 bases at V and 3 bases at J, leaving 7 bases unmatched. The CDR3 sequence: CASSSRSGGAEETQYF. CDR3 DNA: TGTGCCAGCAGTTCGCGTAGCGGGGGGGCCGAAGAGACCCAGTACTTC.

This clonotype was detected only once. The chain carries TRBV6-2 or TRBV6-3 and TRBJ2-7; 11 bases are shared with TRBD2. Germline V gene sequence: CDR1 MNHEY, CDR2 SVGEGT. The CDR3 is 13 residues long. V shed 8 bases, J shed 5 bases, and the junction held 5 bases outside the gene matches. The CDR3, as DNA: TGTGCCAGCTCCACTAGCGGGAGTAACGAGCAGTACTTC. This gives the protein CASSTSGSNEQYF.

This clonotype was counted a few times. CDR3 in DNA: TGTGCCATTGGACTGGCCTCCTCGGATACGCAGTATTTT. The encoded protein is CAIGLASSDTQYF. The J gene is TRBJ2-3, the V gene TRBV10-3, with D tentatively TRBD2 (5 bases). This CDR3 is built from 13 residues. Germline V gene lookup returns CDR1 ENHRY and CDR2 SYGVKD. V dropped 9 bases and J dropped 6 bases, with 16 bases sitting between them.

The chain uses TRBV24-1 and TRBJ2-1; 8 positions agree with TRBD2. Germline CDR1 and CDR2: KGHDR and SFDVKD. V shed 8 bases, J shed 8 bases, and the junction held 10 bases outside the gene matches. This CDR3 has 14 amino acids. CDR3 sequence reads: CATTAGGALDEQFF. Here the CDR3 DNA reads TGTGCCACCACCGCCGGGGGGGCTTTAGATGAGCAGTTCTTC.

This clonotype occurred a few times. The chain joins TRBV4-1 to TRBJ2-7; D unclear. Germline CDR1 MGHRA, CDR2 YSYEKL. V lost 0 bases, J lost 6 bases, and 12 bases lay in between. The CDR3 loop spans 14 amino acids. CDR3 in DNA: TGCGCCAGCAGCCAAGACGTCCGGGTCGGCGAGCAGTACTTC. This sequence encodes CASSQDVRVGEQYF.

This chain uses TRBV7-8 with TRBJ2-2; either TRBD1 or TRBD2 may supply D (6 bases each). With 0 bases removed from V and 10 bases from J, the gap between germline ends came to 15 bases. Germline CDR1 is SGHVS and CDR2 is FQNEAQ. This CDR3 contains 15 residues. In DNA form, the CDR3 reads TGTGCCAGCAGCTTAGCTGGAGGGGGGCCCGTGGAGCTGTTTTTT. Protein product: CASSLAGGGPVELFF.

The chain recombines TRBV5-1 with TRBJ2-1; tentative D call: TRBD2 (5 bases). Trimming removed 1 base from V and 8 bases from J, with 13 bases in between. The CDR3 loop spans 14 amino acids. Germline V gene lookup returns CDR1 SGHRS and CDR2 YFSETQ. This chain's CDR3 is CASSLWEYNDEQFF. In DNA, the CDR3 is TGCGCCAGCAGCTTGTGGGAGTATAACGATGAGCAGTTCTTC.

There are a few counts of this clonotype. The chain employs TRBV29-1 and TRBJ2-7; 10 bases agree with TRBD1. The CDR3 extends over 14 amino acids. From germline, CDR1 is SQVTM and CDR2 ANQGSEA. The V segment lost 5 bases and the J segment 4 bases; nucleotides outside the gene matches: 8. The CDR3 is CSVISGQGLYEQYF. Here the CDR3 DNA reads TGCAGCGTTATCTCGGGACAGGGGCTTTACGAGCAGTACTTC.

V usage is TRBV24-1 and J usage is TRBJ2-1; 10 bases align to TRBD2. Germline CDR1 and CDR2: KGHDR and SFDVKD. This CDR3 spans 16 amino acids. V trimming: 1 base; J trimming: 10 bases; junction bases outside the gene matches: 9. CDR3 DNA: TGTGCCACCAGTGATTTTTCCAGCGGGGGGGGTCTGGAGCAGTTCTTC. It translates to CATSDFSSGGGLEQFF.

This clonotype was counted a few times. The J gene is TRBJ1-2, the V gene TRBV7-8, with D perhaps matching TRBD1 (5 bases). In germline, CDR1 is SGHVS, CDR2 FQNEAQ. This CDR3 spans 14 amino acids. V gave up 6 bases and J gave up 3 bases, with 14 bases separating them. The CDR3 coding sequence is TGTGCCAGCAGTTCAGGGTTGGGGCACTATGGCTACACCTTC. It specifies CASSSGLGHYGYTF. The full variable domain, rest sourced from reference TRBV7-8 and TRBJ1-2, is GAGVSQSPRYKVAKRGQDVALRCDPISGHVSLFWYQQALGQGPEFLTYFQNEAQLDKSGLPSDRFFAERPEGSVSTLKIQRTQQEDSAVYLCASSSGLGHYGYTFGSGTRLTVV.

A few counts support this clonotype. The J gene is TRBJ2-2, the V gene TRBV10-3; 11 nucleotides align to TRBD2. Germline lookup yields CDR1 ENHRY and CDR2 SYGVKD. This CDR3 has 14 amino acids. Losses at the gene ends were 11 bases for V and 6 bases for J; bases not matched to a gene: 8. The CDR3 loop is CACRELAGAGELFF. CDR3 DNA: TGTGCCTGCAGAGAACTAGCGGGGGCCGGGGAGCTGTTTTTT.

This clonotype has at least ten counts. The chain recombines TRBV10-1 with TRBJ2-2; D is perhaps TRBD1 or TRBD2 (5 bases each). There are 14 residues in the CDR3. Trimming cost V 3 bases and J 6 bases, with 11 bases left between them. Germline-derived CDR1 and CDR2 are WNHNN and SYGVQD (reference sequence). Here the CDR3 reads CASSDALGAGELFF. The CDR3 DNA follows: TGCGCCAGCAGTGATGCACTAGGGGCCGGGGAGCTGTTTTTT.

V is TRBV30 and J is TRBJ1-1; 8 positions agree with TRBD1. V lost 3 bases and J lost 1; bases outside the gene matches: 1. CDR1 and CDR2 (germline): GTSNPN, SVGIG (reference sequence). CDR3 size: 13 residues. CDR3 protein: CAWSQGANTEAFF. CDR3 coding DNA: TGTGCCTGGAGCCAGGGGGCGAACACTGAAGCTTTCTTT.

This clonotype was picked up a small number of times. This chain joins TRBV4-2 and TRBJ2-7, with D maybe TRBD2 (5 bases). The CDR3 is made up of 17 amino acids. V dropped 1 base and J dropped 0 bases, with 16 bases sitting between them. Germline assignment: CDR1 LGHNA and CDR2 YNFKEQ. CDR3 coding DNA: TGTGCCAGCAGCCAAGGTTTCGACGGGATCGACTCCTACGAGCAGTACTTC. The encoded protein is CASSQGFDGIDSYEQYF.

This chain links TRBV27 with TRBJ2-3, with 11 bases that match TRBD2. Losses at the gene ends were 6 bases for V and 4 bases for J; bases not matched to a gene: 6. The CDR3 spans 15 residues. Germline CDR1 reads MNHEY; CDR2 reads SMNVEV (reference sequence). CDR3 in DNA: TGTGCCAGCAGCATGTTACTAGCGGGGGCAGATACGCAGTATTTT. Its translation: CASSMLLAGADTQYF.

The gene calls are TRBV2 and TRBJ2-1, with D possibly TRBD2 on 5 matching bases. The CDR3 has 15 amino acids. The V gene's germline CDR1 is SNHLY and CDR2 FYNNEI. Trimming took off 3 bases at V and 2 bases at J, with 11 bases between the two ends. In DNA, the CDR3 is TGTGCCAGCAGTGACCAGAGCGGTACCTACAATGAGCAGTTCTTC. It codes for CASSDQSGTYNEQFF.

The CDR3 DNA reads TGTGCCAGCAGTGAAGAGGAGACAGGGAACAATGAGCAGTTCTTC. It encodes CASSEEETGNNEQFF. The chain combines TRBV2 with TRBJ2-1; 7 bases agree with TRBD1. This CDR3 is built from 15 residues. Trimming cost V 1 base and J 5 bases; bases outside gene matches: 5. Germline CDR1 reads SNHLY; CDR2 reads FYNNEI.

The rearrangement links TRBV20-1 to TRBJ2-7, with D perhaps TRBD1 (6 bases). V lost 5 bases, J lost 3 bases, and 17 bases lay in between. CDR1 is DFQATT, CDR2 SNEGSKA, per germline (reference sequence). CDR3 length: 14 residues. CDR3 protein: CSAVAGVVGYEQYF. DNA of the CDR3: TGCAGTGCTGTCGCAGGGGTAGTCGGCTACGAGCAGTACTTC.

This clonotype was seen a handful of times. The genes are TRBV6-2 or TRBV6-3 and TRBJ2-1; 9 nucleotides align to TRBD1. Unmatched junction bases numbered 13, after V lost 5 bases and J lost 14 bases. Germline-derived CDR1 and CDR2 are MNHEY and SVGEGT. The CDR3 loop spans 14 amino acids. Written as DNA, the CDR3 is TGTGCCAGCAGTCGAGGGGCTGGGGACAGGGAGAAGTTCTTC. It yields the protein CASSRGAGDREKFF.

This clonotype was seen a few times. The chain combines TRBV18 with TRBJ2-2, with D possibly matching TRBD2 (6 bases). Trimming cost V 0 bases and J 5 bases, with 10 bases left between them. CDR3 size: 15 residues. Germline-derived CDR1 and CDR2 are KGHSH and LQKENI. CDR3 bases: TGTGCCAGCTCACCACCGGGACTCATTACCGGGGAGCTGTTTTTT. Protein product: CASSPPGLITGELFF. The complete variable domain, with remaining parts taken from reference TRBV18 and TRBJ2-2, reads NAGVMQNPRHLVRRRGQEARLRCSPMKGHSHVYWYRQLPEEGLKFMVYLQKENIIDESGMPKERFSAEFPKEGPSILRIQQVVRGDSAAYFCASSPPGLITGELFFGEGSRLTVL.

V is TRBV20-1 and J is TRBJ2-7; D call uncertain. The CDR3 extends over 11 amino acids. Per the germline V gene, CDR1 is DFQATT and CDR2 is SNEGSKA (reference sequence). The ends were cut back, 2 bases at V and 5 bases at J, with 7 bases in the middle. The CDR3 bases are TGCAGTGCTAGACCCCTCCACGAGCAGTACTTC. This codes for CSARPLHEQYF.

J is TRBJ2-5 and V is TRBV7-2; D might be TRBD1 (6 bases). Germline assignment: CDR1 SGHTA and CDR2 FQGNSA. The CDR3 contains 15 residues. With 5 bases removed from V and 4 bases from J, the gap between germline ends came to 17 bases. The CDR3 DNA reads TGTGCCAGCAGCCCACAGGGTCAGTCCGGAGAGACCCAGTACTTC. It yields the protein CASSPQGQSGETQYF.

The J gene is TRBJ2-1, the V gene TRBV4-3; D is undetermined. V shed 0 bases and J shed 0 bases, with 3 bases lying between them. Germline-derived CDR1 and CDR2 are LGHNA and YSLEER. The CDR3 spans 14 residues. The CDR3: CASSQEGSYNEQFF. Written as DNA, the CDR3 is TGCGCCAGCAGCCAAGAGGGCTCCTACAATGAGCAGTTCTTC.